The present TCR beta chain was sequenced within a study of early T cells in non-severe SARS-CoV-2 infection. TCRdb recomputed calls from the 5' RACE reads with MiXCR, one row per CDR3 protein. The table lists tens of thousands of distinct CDR3 sequences, roughly 4% of them singletons. A few counts support this clonotype. Germline lookup yields CDR1 SGHAT and CDR2 FQNNGV. Trimming stripped 1 base from V and 8 bases from J, with 14 bases between. The CDR3 consists of 14 residues. The sequencing sample was made of whole blood. The genes are TRBV11-2 and TRBJ1-2; no definite D call. This clonotype was sampled from an adult who was a healthcare worker with PCR-confirmed SARS-CoV-2 infection or an uninfected control (not recorded which). CDR3 nucleotides: TGTGCCAGCAGCTTAGGCTTTGAAGGGAGCGGCTACACCTTC. Residues: CASSLGFEGSGYTF.